The present TCR beta chain was sequenced within a study of cytomegalovirus exposure and HLA in healthy donors. Primers: 60 Vbeta forward and 13 Jbeta reverse. Libraries were prepared by immunoSEQ multiplex PCR; TCRdb keeps only in-frame clonotypes and omits some of them. Altogether more than 80,000 clones are present, roughly 80% being singletons, with the ten largest covering more than 3%. Germline V gene sequence: CDR1 SGHAT, CDR2 FQDESV (reference sequence). J was trimmed by 2 bases and V by 0 bases; bases with no gene match: 1. The CDR3 has 15 residues. The genes are TRBV11-1 and TRBJ2-3; 8 nucleotides agree with TRBD2. The clonotype comes from a man aged 55 to 70 in good health and CMV-seronegative. Sequenced sample: PBMCs. The CDR3 is CASSLASGVTDTQYF. For the CDR3, the DNA is TGTGCCAGCAGCTTAGCTAGCGGGGTCACAGATACGCAGTATTTT.